The 11 T cell receptor beta chains presented below share a single source sample, sequenced in a study of blood T cells in healthy people across ages. Combining a sample-barcoded 5' primer with a J-beta primer mix, a second PCR ran for roughly 7 to 11 cycles. MiXCR was run by TCRdb on the 5' RACE reads, yielding one entry per CDR3 protein. The sample records about 1,600,000 distinct CDR3 sequences, approximately 40% being singletons. Sequencing used blood. Source of these receptors: a woman aged 18 to 35 in good health.

This chain connects TRBV2 to TRBJ1-5, with 7 bases lining up with TRBD1. This CDR3 region has 15 residues. Per the germline V gene, CDR1 is SNHLY and CDR2 is FYNNEI. Losses at the gene ends were 7 bases for V and 1 base for J; bases not matched to a gene: 7. The CDR3 bases are TGTGCCAGCAATTACAGGGGAGGGAGCAATCAGCCCCAGCATTTT. Amino acid sequence: CASNYRGGSNQPQHF.

This clonotype was counted ten times or more. This chain connects TRBV12-3 or TRBV12-4 to TRBJ1-6; possible D gene TRBD1, 6 bases. The CDR3 has 17 amino acids. The V end lost 6 bases, the J end lost 6 bases, and 21 bases lay between the germline ends. CDR3 coding DNA: TGTGCCAGCAGGACAACAGGGAGTGGGGGCCTTAATTCACCCCTCCACTTT. Protein: CASRTTGSGGLNSPLHF.

This rearrangement joins TRBV7-3 to TRBJ1-2, with TRBD1 as a possible D gene (5 bases). The CDR3 covers 16 residues. CDR1 and CDR2 from the germline V gene are SGHTA and FQGTGA. Trimming took 1 base from V and 3 from J, leaving 15 bases between them. The CDR3 loop reads CASSLRSGRDDYGYTF. The CDR3, as DNA: TGTGCCAGCAGCTTAAGGTCGGGACGGGATGACTATGGCTACACCTTC.

CDR3 bases: TGTGCCAGCAGCGGCCAGGGAGGCGGGAGGTCGAATGAGCAGTACTTC. It codes for CASSGQGGGRSNEQYF. V gene TRBV5-6 combines with J gene TRBJ2-5; TRBD2 matches 8 bases. The germline V gene encodes CDR1 SGHDT and CDR2 YYEEEE. This CDR3 comprises 16 residues. V dropped 4 bases and J dropped 11; count of bases not matched to a gene: 19.

The chain employs TRBV20-1 and TRBJ2-1; perhaps TRBD2 as D (6 bases). Between the trimmed V and J ends, which lost 1 base and 6 bases, there was a span of 16 bases. The CDR3 spans 15 residues. Germline V gene sequence: CDR1 DFQATT, CDR2 SNEGSKA (reference sequence). This CDR3 is CSARAASTGSNEQFF. The CDR3 DNA reads TGCAGTGCTAGAGCCGCTTCGACCGGGAGCAATGAGCAGTTCTTC.

CDR3 in DNA: TGTGCCAGCAGAACAGCGGGAGGGGCAGGCTACGAGCAGTACTTC. Translating gives CASRTAGGAGYEQYF. The rearrangement links TRBV6-5 to TRBJ2-7, with TRBD2 matching 10 bases. The V and J ends lost 6 bases and 3 bases, in that order; junction bases with no gene match: 8. Per germline, CDR1 MNHEY and CDR2 SVGAGI. This CDR3 region has 15 residues.

This clonotype came up once. The rearrangement joins TRBV6-5 to TRBJ2-2, with TRBD1 matching over 10 bases. The CDR3 has 16 amino acids. J lost 7 bases, V lost 6 bases, and 11 bases had no gene match. CDR1 is MNHEY, CDR2 SVGAGI, per germline. CDR3 in DNA: TGTGCCAGCAGGCCCCCGGGACAGGGGTTTGGCGGGGAGCTGTTTTTT. Its protein is CASRPPGQGFGGELFF.

This clonotype was counted between two and nine times. This sequence joins TRBV6-1 and TRBJ2-1; no clear D gene. Germline loops: CDR1 MNHNS, CDR2 SASEGT. The CDR3 has 12 amino acids. With 2 bases removed from V and 6 bases from J, the gap between germline ends came to 5 bases. The CDR3 DNA reads as TGTGCCAGCAGTGAATTTGGCAATGAGCAGTTCTTC. Its protein product is CASSEFGNEQFF.

Note on this clonotype: A junction end diverges from the germline sequence, so it may reflect a read error. This sequence joins TRBV4-2 and TRBJ2-4, with 9 bases aligning to TRBD2. The end of the DNA aligns better with TRBJ2-5, so the J call may be wrong. The CDR3 is 16 residues long. The germline gives CDR1 LGHNA, CDR2 YNFKEQ. In DNA form, the CDR3 reads TGTGTCAGCAGCCAAGATAGTCTAGCGGGGACGGAGACCCAGTACTTC. Its translation: CVSSQDSLAGTETQYF.

The chain uses TRBV12-3 or TRBV12-4 and TRBJ2-3; D is unclear. V gave up 7 bases and J gave up 12 bases, with 14 bases separating them. CDR3 length equals 11 residues. The chain's CDR3 is CASKGYRSQYF. In DNA, the CDR3 is TGTGCCAGCAAGGGCTATAGGTCCCAGTATTTT.

This clonotype has only a few counts. The chain's CDR3 is CASSQVSETYGYTF. In nucleotides, the CDR3 is TGCGCCAGCAGCCAAGTATCAGAAACCTATGGCTACACCTTC. The rearrangement uses TRBV4-1 and TRBJ1-2; no clear D. Deletions cut 1 base from V and 4 bases from J, with 10 bases between. CDR1 is MGHRA and CDR2 is YSYEKL in the germline V gene. The CDR3 runs to 14 residues.